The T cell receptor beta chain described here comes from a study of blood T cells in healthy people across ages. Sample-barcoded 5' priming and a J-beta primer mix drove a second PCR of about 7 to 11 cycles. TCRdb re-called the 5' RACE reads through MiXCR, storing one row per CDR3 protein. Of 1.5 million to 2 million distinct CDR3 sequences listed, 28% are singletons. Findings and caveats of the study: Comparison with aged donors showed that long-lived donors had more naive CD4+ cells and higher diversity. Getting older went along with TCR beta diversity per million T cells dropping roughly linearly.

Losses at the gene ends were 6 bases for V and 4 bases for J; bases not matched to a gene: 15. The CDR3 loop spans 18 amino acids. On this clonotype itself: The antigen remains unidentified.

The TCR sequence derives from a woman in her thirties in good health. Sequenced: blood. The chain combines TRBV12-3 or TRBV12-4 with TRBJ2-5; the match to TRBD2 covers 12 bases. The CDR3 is CASSPTWTSGKWPETQYF. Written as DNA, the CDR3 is TGTGCCAGCAGCCCTACCTGGACTAGCGGGAAATGGCCAGAGACCCAGTACTTC.